One T cell receptor (beta chain) is described in this entry. Its antigen is currently unknown. The entry originates in a study of OX40 agonist ivuxolimab in advanced cancers. Study details: Enrolled patients in dose escalation had cancers that were hepatocellular carcinoma, melanoma, renal cell or head and neck cancer. Notes on the study in general: Averaged across samples, CD8+ T cells carried more expanded clones than CD4+ did.

Repertoires were generated with immunoSEQ multiplex PCR, while TCRdb's copy carries only in-frame clones and drops some. Of 35,000 to 50,000 clones in the sample, 88% were seen once. Losses at the gene ends were 0 bases for V and 5 bases for J; bases not matched to a gene: 6. The CDR3 totals 16 residues. The germline V gene encodes CDR1 MNHEY and CDR2 SMNVEV (reference sequence). This specimen was CD4+ or CD8+ T cells sorted from blood, taken in a trial of the OX40 agonist ivuxolimab. This TCR was recovered from an adult with an advanced solid tumor such as melanoma, head and neck, liver or kidney cancer. The chain recombines TRBV27 with TRBJ2-1; TRBD1 agrees at 8 bases. In DNA form, the CDR3 reads TGTGCCAGCAGTTTATCCGACAGGGGCGGGGACAATGAGCAGTTCTTC. This translates into CASSLSDRGGDNEQFF.